Listed here are 20 T cell receptor beta chains from one sample, sequenced in a study of blood T cell repertoires in COVID-19. Produced via immunoSEQ multiplex PCR; TCRdb's table is partial and in-frame only. Of 70,000 to 95,000 clones in the sample, around 89% were seen once. Specimen: peripheral blood. The receptors shown here come from a man aged 50 to 59 with COVID-19, enrolled during active disease.

The rearrangement joins TRBV7-6 to TRBJ2-3, with TRBD2 matching 11 bases. V was pared by 4 bases and J by 6 bases, with 12 bases of the junction left unmatched. CDR1 SGHVS and CDR2 FNYEAQ come from the germline V gene. CDR3 length: 17 amino acids. The CDR3 spells CASSSGGTSGPADTQYF. Written as DNA, the CDR3 is TGTGCCAGCAGCTCAGGCGGGACTAGCGGACCAGCGGATACGCAGTATTTT.

The chain uses TRBV5-8 and TRBJ2-7; 9 positions match TRBD1. The ends lost 2 bases at V and 4 bases at J; junction bases unmatched: 4. The CDR3 length is 14 residues. The germline V gene encodes CDR1 SGHTS and CDR2 YDEGEE. The CDR3 nucleotides are TGTGCCAGCAGCTTTGAACAGGGGGCTTACGAGCAGTACTTC. It is translated as CASSFEQGAYEQYF. The variable domain in full, with the rest retrieved from reference TRBV5-8 and TRBJ2-7, is EAGVTQSPTHLIKTRGQQATLRCSPISGHTSVYWYQQALGLGLQFLLWYDEGEERNRGNFPPRFSGRQFPNYSSELNVNALELEDSALYLCASSFEQGAYEQYFGPGTRLTVT.

V gene TRBV14 combines with J gene TRBJ1-6; D perhaps matches TRBD1 (5 bases). CDR1 SGHDN and CDR2 FVKESK come from the germline V gene. This CDR3 has 14 amino acids. Between the trimmed V and J ends, which lost 3 bases and 9 bases, there was a span of 12 bases. CDR3 amino acids: CASSHAGQGSPLHF. The DNA of the CDR3 is TGTGCCAGCAGCCACGCAGGGCAAGGTTCACCCCTCCACTTT.

This chain connects TRBV5-1 to TRBJ2-5; D is possibly TRBD1 (6 bases). Germline lookup yields CDR1 SGHRS and CDR2 YFSETQ. The ends were cut back, 3 bases at V and 0 bases at J, with 12 bases in the middle. The length of the CDR3 is 15 residues. In nucleotides, the CDR3 is TGCGCCAGCAGCTCCGACAGGCGGTACCAAGAGACCCAGTACTTC. Encoded protein: CASSSDRRYQETQYF.

The chain combines TRBV10-3 with TRBJ2-2, with a weak D call TRBD1 (5 bases). CDR1 and CDR2 (germline): ENHRY, SYGVKD. Trimming pared 2 bases from V and 6 bases from J, leaving 10 bases between. CDR3 length: 14 residues. The CDR3 DNA is TGTGCCATCAGTGAGAGGGGCGATGCCGGGGAGCTGTTTTTT. It specifies CAISERGDAGELFF.

The chain is built from TRBV5-1 and TRBJ1-4; 10 bases line up with TRBD1. The ends lost 0 bases at V and 8 bases at J; junction bases unmatched: 7. This CDR3 has 16 residues. Germline CDR1 reads SGHRS; CDR2 reads YFSETQ. In DNA, the CDR3 is TGCGCCAGCAGCTTGGAGGGACAGGGGTGGGAGGAAAAACTGTTTTTT. It yields the protein CASSLEGQGWEEKLFF.

This chain uses TRBV29-1 with TRBJ2-1; 7 nucleotides match TRBD1. V gave up 4 bases and J gave up 2 bases; unmatched junction bases: 5. CDR1 and CDR2 from the germline V gene are SQVTM and ANQGSEA. This CDR3 is built from 14 residues. The CDR3 nucleotides are TGCAGCGTTGGCACCGGGACAGCCTACAATGAGCAGTTCTTC. It yields the protein CSVGTGTAYNEQFF.

This chain connects TRBV7-9 to TRBJ1-5; maybe TRBD1 (5 bases). CDR3 size: 16 residues. Germline CDR1 SEHNR, CDR2 FQNEAQ (reference sequence). Trimming pared 1 base from V and 5 bases from J, leaving 15 bases between. CDR3 protein: CASSLDRGARYQPQHF. The CDR3 nucleotides read TGTGCCAGCAGCTTAGATCGCGGGGCGAGGTATCAGCCCCAGCATTTT.

V is TRBV28 and J is TRBJ1-6; no clear D gene. V was cut by 1 base and J by 0 bases, with 7 bases left in between. The CDR3 sequence is 16 residues long. CDR1 is MDHEN and CDR2 is SYDVKM in the germline V gene. The CDR3 spells CASSLSGSSYNSPLHF. CDR3 DNA: TGTGCCAGCAGTTTATCGGGTAGCTCCTATAATTCACCCCTCCACTTT.

There are a few counts of this clone. CDR3 sequence (DNA): TGCAGCGCGCAGGGGAACTATGGCTACACCTTC. Translated, it gives CSAQGNYGYTF. The V call is TRBV29-1, the J call TRBJ1-2, with D possibly matching TRBD1 (6 bases). Germline values: CDR1 SQVTM, CDR2 ANQGSEA. V was pared by 7 bases and J by 2 bases, with 8 bases between. The CDR3 runs to 11 residues.

V is TRBV2 and J is TRBJ2-6, with D maybe TRBD1 (5 bases). This CDR3 is 14 amino acids long. V lost 8 bases, J lost 2 bases, and 10 bases lay in between. The germline V gene encodes CDR1 SNHLY and CDR2 FYNNEI. CDR3 coding DNA: TGTGCCAGCGGGGCTTTCCCTGGGGCCAACGTCCTGACTTTC. Protein: CASGAFPGANVLTF. Full variable domain (remainder filled in from reference TRBV2 and TRBJ2-6): EPEVTQTPSHQVTQMGQEVILRCVPISNHLYFYWYRQILGQKVEFLVSFYNNEISEKSEIFDDQFSVERPDGSNFTLKIRSTKLEDSAMYFCASGAFPGANVLTFGAGSRLTVL.

The chain is built from TRBV18 and TRBJ2-3; 8 bases map to TRBD2. V lost 0 bases, J lost 3 bases, and 5 bases stayed unmatched. This CDR3 spans 16 amino acids. Germline lookup yields CDR1 KGHSH and CDR2 LQKENI. CDR3 coding DNA: TGTGCCAGCTCACCACCGAAGCGGGGGAATACAGATACGCAGTATTTT. Amino acid sequence: CASSPPKRGNTDTQYF.

J is TRBJ1-2 and V is TRBV5-1; a possible D gene is TRBD1 (5 bases). There are 13 residues in the CDR3. Looked up from germline, CDR1 is SGHRS and CDR2 is YFSETQ. V lost 0 bases and J lost 4, with 7 bases in between. The chain's CDR3 is CASSLEGIYGYTF. The CDR3 coding sequence is TGCGCCAGCAGCTTGGAGGGGATCTATGGCTACACCTTC.

V and J are TRBV4-3 and TRBJ1-1, with D unclear. The germline V gene has CDR1 LGHNA and CDR2 YSLEER. With 8 bases removed from V and 4 bases from J, the gap between germline ends came to 17 bases. The CDR3 loop spans 14 amino acids. CDR3: CASGGYPRATEAFF. DNA for the CDR3: TGCGCCAGCGGTGGTTATCCGCGGGCCACTGAAGCTTTCTTT.

The chain employs TRBV5-1 and TRBJ2-7, with D possibly TRBD2 on 5 matching bases. V lost 0 bases and J lost 0, with 10 bases in between. The CDR3 has 15 residues. Germline CDR1 is SGHRS and CDR2 is YFSETQ. CDR3 coding DNA: TGCGCCAGCAGCTTGGCCTTGGGGAGCTCCTACGAGCAGTACTTC. Translated, it gives CASSLALGSSYEQYF.

V is TRBV11-2 and J is TRBJ2-1; D is possibly TRBD2 (6 bases). Germline assignment: CDR1 SGHAT and CDR2 FQNNGV. CDR3 length: 16 amino acids. Trimming removed 2 bases from V and 4 bases from J, with 15 bases in between. The CDR3 here is CASSLWGDLSYNEQFF. In DNA, the CDR3 is TGTGCCAGCAGCTTATGGGGGGACCTCTCATACAATGAGCAGTTCTTC.

The J gene is TRBJ2-7, the V gene TRBV7-2; D is possibly TRBD2 (6 bases). V lost 5 bases and J 5 bases, leaving 19 bases between the germline ends. Germline V CDR1 and CDR2: SGHTA, FQGNSA. The CDR3 spans 15 residues. CDR3 loop: CASSRLGREAHEQYF. The CDR3 nucleotides read TGTGCCAGCAGCCGCCTCGGTAGGGAGGCCCACGAGCAGTACTTC.

The CDR3 DNA follows: TGTGCCAGCAGAAAACCGAACATCTTCTCCTACAATGAGCAGTTCTTC. It encodes CASRKPNIFSYNEQFF. The chain uses TRBV6-6 and TRBJ2-1; D is unresolved. The CDR3 runs 16 residues. The V gene's germline CDR1 is MNHNY and CDR2 SVGAGI (reference sequence). Trimming cost V 6 bases and J 0 bases, with 15 bases left between them.

This chain links TRBV5-5 with TRBJ1-5, with D unresolved. Looked up from germline, CDR1 is SGHKS and CDR2 is YYEKEE (reference sequence). This CDR3 region has 16 residues. The ends were cut back, 0 bases at V and 2 bases at J, with 12 bases in the middle. The CDR3 loop reads CASSLANTLGNQPQHF. The CDR3 DNA sequence: TGTGCCAGCAGCTTGGCCAACACCCTCGGCAATCAGCCCCAGCATTTT. Drawing the rest from reference TRBV5-5 and TRBJ1-5, the complete variable domain is DAGVTQSPTHLIKTRGQQVTLRCSPISGHKSVSWYQQVLGQGPQFIFQYYEKEERGRGNFPDRFSARQFPNYSSELNVNALLLGDSALYLCASSLANTLGNQPQHFGDGTRLSIL.

This chain connects TRBV5-4 to TRBJ2-3; D is ambiguous. The CDR3 extends over 13 amino acids. V was shortened by 3 bases and J by 0 bases, with 5 bases between the two germline ends. From germline, CDR1 is SGHNT and CDR2 YYREEE (reference sequence). The CDR3 protein is CASSSTSTDTQYF. The CDR3 DNA is TGTGCCAGCAGCTCGACTAGCACAGATACGCAGTATTTT.